Listed below are T cell receptor beta chains from one sample, sequenced in a study of blood T cell repertoires in COVID-19. Profiling relied on immunoSEQ multiplex PCR, and the TCRdb table lists in-frame clones only, not all of them. This table has roughly 100,000 clones, about 88% appearing once. Sequenced material: peripheral blood. The receptors derive from a human donor in a cohort sampled during active COVID-19. Each CDR3 is given with its conserved first and last residue. Each record gives: D gene, J gene, clone size, V gene, CDR3 protein, CDR3 DNA. The D gene is left open where the match is weak. Clone sizes are given selectively: once, few, many, or a class where the clone is expanded.

D gene: -; J gene: TRBJ2-3; clone size: -; V gene: TRBV2; CDR3 protein: CASSRALTDTQYF; CDR3 DNA: TGTGCCAGCTCGCGTGCACTCACAGATACGCAGTATTTT
D gene: -; J gene: TRBJ1-3; clone size: -; V gene: TRBV7-2; CDR3 protein: CASSRDRFGNTIYF; CDR3 DNA: TGTGCCAGCAGCCGTGACAGGTTCGGAAACACCATATATTTT
D gene: TRBD2; J gene: TRBJ2-3; clone size: -; V gene: TRBV9; CDR3 protein: CASSSRGGTDTQYF; CDR3 DNA: TGTGCCAGCAGCTCCCGGGGGGGTACAGATACGCAGTATTTT
D gene: TRBD1; J gene: TRBJ2-7; clone size: -; V gene: TRBV3-1/TRBV3-2; CDR3 protein: CASSRSSGTGGVYEQYF; CDR3 DNA: TGTGCCAGCAGCCGAAGTTCCGGGACAGGGGGGGTCTACGAGCAGTACTTC
D gene: -; J gene: TRBJ1-2; clone size: -; V gene: TRBV10-3; CDR3 protein: CAIRGTMGGYTF; CDR3 DNA: TGTGCCATCAGAGGGACAATGGGTGGCTACACCTTC
D gene: TRBD1; J gene: TRBJ1-4; clone size: once; V gene: TRBV7-9; CDR3 protein: CASSSKRTTGANEKLFF; CDR3 DNA: TGTGCCAGCAGCTCCAAAAGAACCACAGGGGCTAATGAAAAACTGTTTTTT
D gene: TRBD1; J gene: TRBJ2-2; clone size: once; V gene: TRBV7-8; CDR3 protein: CASSLVGTGAGELFF; CDR3 DNA: TGTGCCAGCAGCTTAGTGGGGACAGGGGCCGGGGAGCTGTTTTTT
D gene: -; J gene: TRBJ2-7; clone size: -; V gene: TRBV11-2; CDR3 protein: CASSLGQVTTYEQYF; CDR3 DNA: TGTGCCAGCAGCTTAGGACAGGTCACAACCTACGAGCAGTACTTC
D gene: TRBD1; J gene: TRBJ1-1; clone size: -; V gene: TRBV2; CDR3 protein: CASRDRGLRNTEAFF; CDR3 DNA: TGTGCCAGCCGTGACAGGGGGCTTAGGAACACTGAAGCTTTCTTT
D gene: -; J gene: TRBJ2-7; clone size: -; V gene: TRBV7-6; CDR3 protein: CASSSAPTGLYEQYF; CDR3 DNA: TGTGCCAGCAGCTCCGCCCCCACAGGGCTCTACGAGCAGTACTTC
D gene: TRBD2; J gene: TRBJ2-3; clone size: -; V gene: TRBV4-1; CDR3 protein: CASSQGLADTDTQYF; CDR3 DNA: TGCGCCAGCAGCCAAGGGCTAGCGGACACAGATACGCAGTATTTT
D gene: -; J gene: TRBJ1-2; clone size: -; V gene: TRBV2; CDR3 protein: CATKGDLNYGYTF; CDR3 DNA: TGTGCCACCAAGGGGGACCTTAACTATGGCTACACCTTC
D gene: TRBD1; J gene: TRBJ1-3; clone size: -; V gene: TRBV9; CDR3 protein: CASSPRQGSGNTIYF; CDR3 DNA: TGTGCCAGCAGCCCAAGACAGGGCTCTGGAAACACCATATATTTT
D gene: TRBD1; J gene: TRBJ1-2; clone size: -; V gene: TRBV6-4; CDR3 protein: CASLNRRGRPPLANYGYTF; CDR3 DNA: TGTGCCAGCCTAAACCGTAGGGGGCGACCCCCTTTAGCTAACTATGGCTACACCTTC
D gene: -; J gene: TRBJ2-2; clone size: once; V gene: TRBV2; CDR3 protein: CASGLDSLNTGELFF; CDR3 DNA: TGTGCCAGCGGGCTGGACAGTCTCAACACCGGGGAGCTGTTTTTT
D gene: -; J gene: TRBJ1-1; clone size: -; V gene: TRBV5-4; CDR3 protein: CASSFSRQNTEAFF; CDR3 DNA: TGTGCCAGCAGCTTCTCAAGACAGAACACTGAAGCTTTCTTT
D gene: TRBD2; J gene: TRBJ2-7; clone size: -; V gene: TRBV5-1; CDR3 protein: CASSQGLGTYEQYF; CDR3 DNA: TGCGCCAGCAGCCAGGGACTAGGTACCTACGAGCAGTACTTC
D gene: TRBD2; J gene: TRBJ2-1; clone size: -; V gene: TRBV10-1; CDR3 protein: CASSSAGVHNEQFF; CDR3 DNA: TGCGCCAGCAGTTCGGCGGGAGTCCACAATGAGCAGTTCTTC
D gene: -; J gene: TRBJ2-7; clone size: -; V gene: TRBV27; CDR3 protein: CASSLVQGRSEQYF; CDR3 DNA: TGTGCCAGCAGTTTAGTACAGGGGAGGAGCGAGCAGTACTTC
D gene: TRBD2; J gene: TRBJ2-2; clone size: -; V gene: TRBV5-1; CDR3 protein: CASSPSGGHAGELFF; CDR3 DNA: TGCGCCAGCAGCCCGAGCGGGGGCCACGCCGGGGAGCTGTTTTTT
D gene: TRBD1; J gene: TRBJ2-7; clone size: -; V gene: TRBV3-1/TRBV3-2; CDR3 protein: CASSQANRGSEQYF; CDR3 DNA: TGTGCCAGCAGCCAGGCAAACAGGGGTTCCGAGCAGTACTTC
D gene: -; J gene: TRBJ2-7; clone size: once; V gene: TRBV3-1/TRBV3-2; CDR3 protein: CASSQELEYEQYF; CDR3 DNA: TGTGCCAGCAGCCAAGAACTAGAATACGAGCAGTACTTC
D gene: -; J gene: TRBJ1-2; clone size: -; V gene: TRBV15; CDR3 protein: CATSRGSDYGYTF; CDR3 DNA: TGTGCCACCAGCAGAGGATCGGACTATGGCTACACCTTC
D gene: -; J gene: TRBJ1-5; clone size: -; V gene: TRBV12-3/TRBV12-4; CDR3 protein: CASSLLSNQPQHF; CDR3 DNA: TGTGCCAGCAGTTTACTAAGCAATCAGCCCCAGCATTTT
D gene: TRBD1; J gene: TRBJ1-5; clone size: -; V gene: TRBV28; CDR3 protein: CATTPDRAGSQPQHF; CDR3 DNA: TGTGCCACCACCCCCGACAGGGCCGGTTCTCAGCCCCAGCATTTT
D gene: -; J gene: TRBJ1-5; clone size: few; V gene: TRBV19; CDR3 protein: CASSMEGRTQPQHF; CDR3 DNA: TGTGCCAGTAGTATGGAGGGACGGACGCAGCCCCAGCATTTT
D gene: -; J gene: TRBJ1-4; clone size: once; V gene: TRBV28; CDR3 protein: CASSYPGGNEKLFF; CDR3 DNA: TGTGCCAGCAGTTATCCAGGTGGAAATGAAAAACTGTTTTTT
D gene: -; J gene: TRBJ2-2; clone size: -; V gene: TRBV7-9; CDR3 protein: CASRATENTGELFF; CDR3 DNA: TGTGCCAGCAGGGCGACAGAAAACACCGGGGAGCTGTTTTTT
D gene: TRBD1; J gene: TRBJ1-2; clone size: once; V gene: TRBV5-5; CDR3 protein: CASSVDRAGYTF; CDR3 DNA: TGTGCCAGCAGCGTGGACAGGGCTGGCTACACCTTC
D gene: -; J gene: TRBJ1-1; clone size: -; V gene: TRBV4-3; CDR3 protein: CASSQELATEAFF; CDR3 DNA: TGCGCCAGCAGCCAAGAGTTGGCAACTGAAGCTTTCTTT
D gene: TRBD2; J gene: TRBJ2-3; clone size: -; V gene: TRBV28; CDR3 protein: CASKFAGGYVSTDTQYF; CDR3 DNA: TGTGCCAGCAAATTTGCGGGAGGGTATGTTAGCACAGATACGCAGTATTTT
D gene: -; J gene: TRBJ1-1; clone size: -; V gene: TRBV28; CDR3 protein: CASSLLGAEAFF; CDR3 DNA: TGTGCCAGCAGTTTATTGGGCGCTGAAGCTTTCTTT
D gene: -; J gene: TRBJ2-3; clone size: -; V gene: TRBV24-1; CDR3 protein: CATGPLGTQYF; CDR3 DNA: TGTGCCACCGGGCCGTTAGGTACGCAGTATTTT
D gene: TRBD1; J gene: TRBJ1-1; clone size: -; V gene: TRBV19; CDR3 protein: CASSMGGTGNTEAFF; CDR3 DNA: TGTGCCAGTAGTATGGGCGGGACAGGGAACACTGAAGCTTTCTTT
D gene: -; J gene: TRBJ2-3; clone size: -; V gene: TRBV11-3; CDR3 protein: CASSPEPGTDTQYF; CDR3 DNA: TGTGCCAGCAGCCCCGAGCCTGGCACAGATACGCAGTATTTT
D gene: -; J gene: TRBJ2-3; clone size: -; V gene: TRBV19; CDR3 protein: CASSRWDTQYF; CDR3 DNA: TGTGCCAGTAGTCGGTGGGATACGCAGTATTTT
D gene: TRBD1; J gene: TRBJ2-1; clone size: -; V gene: TRBV10-3; CDR3 protein: CAISPGQGPNNEQFF; CDR3 DNA: TGTGCCATCAGTCCGGGACAGGGGCCCAACAATGAGCAGTTCTTC
D gene: -; J gene: TRBJ1-6; clone size: -; V gene: TRBV5-4; CDR3 protein: CASNIQGSNSPLHF; CDR3 DNA: TGTGCCAGCAACATACAGGGATCTAATTCACCCCTCCACTTT
D gene: -; J gene: TRBJ2-1; clone size: few; V gene: TRBV2; CDR3 protein: CASLGHPDNEQFF; CDR3 DNA: TGTGCCAGCCTGGGACACCCGGACAATGAGCAGTTCTTC
D gene: -; J gene: TRBJ2-1; clone size: -; V gene: TRBV24-1; CDR3 protein: CATSDLFDNEQFF; CDR3 DNA: TGTGCCACCAGTGATTTGTTCGACAATGAGCAGTTCTTC
D gene: TRBD1; J gene: TRBJ2-2; clone size: -; V gene: TRBV11-2; CDR3 protein: CASSLLDRVTGELFF; CDR3 DNA: TGTGCCAGCAGCTTATTGGACAGGGTCACCGGGGAGCTGTTTTTT
D gene: TRBD1; J gene: TRBJ1-1; clone size: -; V gene: TRBV28; CDR3 protein: CASTPQGAGAEAFF; CDR3 DNA: TGTGCCAGCACCCCTCAGGGGGCAGGAGCTGAAGCTTTCTTT
D gene: -; J gene: TRBJ2-2; clone size: once; V gene: TRBV6-6; CDR3 protein: CASSRGGANTGELFF; CDR3 DNA: TGTGCCAGCAGTCGAGGGGGGGCGAACACCGGGGAGCTGTTTTTT
D gene: -; J gene: TRBJ1-1; clone size: -; V gene: TRBV5-6; CDR3 protein: CASSLFGVQGTEAFF; CDR3 DNA: TGTGCCAGCAGCTTGTTTGGGGTTCAGGGCACTGAAGCTTTCTTT
D gene: TRBD2; J gene: TRBJ2-3; clone size: -; V gene: TRBV10-3; CDR3 protein: CATRPPGGAVDTQYF; CDR3 DNA: TGTGCCACCCGGCCCCCCGGGGGGGCGGTAGATACGCAGTATTTT
D gene: TRBD1; J gene: TRBJ1-5; clone size: few; V gene: TRBV27; CDR3 protein: CASGQGKVQPQHF; CDR3 DNA: TGTGCCAGCGGACAGGGTAAGGTTCAGCCCCAGCATTTT